This T cell receptor (beta chain) was retrieved from a study of T-cell memory formation after mild COVID-19. Amplification by 5'RACE using constant-segment primers produced TCR alpha and TCR beta cDNA libraries that carried sample barcodes and UMIs. MiXCR, applied by TCRdb to the 5' RACE reads, yields one record per CDR3 protein. The repertoire holds approximately 500,000 distinct CDR3 sequences, with about 23% as singletons. The V and J ends lost 2 bases and 1 base respectively, with 9 bases between them. The germline V gene has CDR1 LGHNA and CDR2 YSLEER. The CDR3 length is 14 residues. Study outcomes and limitations: While clones contracting from day 15 to 85 were balanced between CD4 and CD8, later expanders leaned CD4+. Some SARS-CoV-2-responding clones were already detected in memory before infection. Contracting CD4+ clones sat mainly in CM and EM; CD8+ in EMRA.

Worth noting for this clonotype: Its target is not known.

V gene TRBV4-3 combines with J gene TRBJ2-7; D unclear. The sequenced material came from PBMCs or a T cell subset sorted from them (not recorded which). The source is an adult woman who had mild COVID-19 (a few samples of this study predate the infection). Cell type and time point are not known. The chain's CDR3 is CASSQSDGSYEQYF. CDR3 sequence (DNA): TGCGCCAGCAGCCAATCGGACGGTTCCTACGAGCAGTACTTC.